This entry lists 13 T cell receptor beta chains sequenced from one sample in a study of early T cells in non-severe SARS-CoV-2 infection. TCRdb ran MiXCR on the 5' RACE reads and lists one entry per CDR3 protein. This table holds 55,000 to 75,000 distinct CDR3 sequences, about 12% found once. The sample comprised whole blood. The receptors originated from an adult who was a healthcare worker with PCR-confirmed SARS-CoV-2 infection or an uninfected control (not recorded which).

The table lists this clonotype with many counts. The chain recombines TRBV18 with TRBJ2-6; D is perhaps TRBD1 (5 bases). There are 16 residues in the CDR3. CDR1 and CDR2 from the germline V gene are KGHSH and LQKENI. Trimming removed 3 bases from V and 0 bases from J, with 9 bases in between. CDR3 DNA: TGTGCCAGCTCACCTTACAGGAGCTCTGGGGCCAACGTCCTGACTTTC. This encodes CASSPYRSSGANVLTF.

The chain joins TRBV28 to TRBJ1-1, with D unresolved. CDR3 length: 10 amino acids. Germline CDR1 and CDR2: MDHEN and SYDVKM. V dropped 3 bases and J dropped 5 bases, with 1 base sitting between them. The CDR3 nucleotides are TGTGCCAGCAGTTTGACTGAAGCTTTCTTT. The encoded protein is CASSLTEAFF.

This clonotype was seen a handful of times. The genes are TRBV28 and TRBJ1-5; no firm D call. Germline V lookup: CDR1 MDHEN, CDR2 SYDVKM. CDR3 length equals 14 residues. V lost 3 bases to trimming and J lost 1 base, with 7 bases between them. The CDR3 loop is CASSFLGSNQPQHF. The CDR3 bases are TGTGCCAGCAGTTTTCTTGGCAGCAATCAGCCCCAGCATTTT. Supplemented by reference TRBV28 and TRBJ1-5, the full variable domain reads DVKVTQSSRYLVKRTGEKVFLECVQDMDHENMFWYRQDPGLGLRLIYFSYDVKMKEKGDIPEGYSVSREKKERFSLILESASTNQTSMYLCASSFLGSNQPQHFGDGTRLSIL.

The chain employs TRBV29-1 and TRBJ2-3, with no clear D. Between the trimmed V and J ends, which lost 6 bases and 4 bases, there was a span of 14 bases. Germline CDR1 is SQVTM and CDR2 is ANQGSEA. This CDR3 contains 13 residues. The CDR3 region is CSVSPSASDTQYF. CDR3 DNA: TGCAGCGTCAGCCCCAGCGCCTCAGATACGCAGTATTTT.

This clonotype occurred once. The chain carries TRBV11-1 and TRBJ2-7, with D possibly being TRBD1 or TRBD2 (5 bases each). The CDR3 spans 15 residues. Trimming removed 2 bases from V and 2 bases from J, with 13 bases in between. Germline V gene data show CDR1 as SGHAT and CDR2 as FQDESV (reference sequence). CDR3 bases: TGTGCCAGCAGCTTATCCGGGACGGTCCCCTACGAGCAGTACTTC. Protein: CASSLSGTVPYEQYF.

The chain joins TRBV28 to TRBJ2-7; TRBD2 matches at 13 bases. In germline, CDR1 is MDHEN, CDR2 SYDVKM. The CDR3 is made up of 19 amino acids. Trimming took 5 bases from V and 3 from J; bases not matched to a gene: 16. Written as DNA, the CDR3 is TGTGCCAGCAGTCCCCGGACAGGGGACGGGACTAGCGGGATCTACGAGCAGTACTTC. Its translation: CASSPRTGDGTSGIYEQYF.

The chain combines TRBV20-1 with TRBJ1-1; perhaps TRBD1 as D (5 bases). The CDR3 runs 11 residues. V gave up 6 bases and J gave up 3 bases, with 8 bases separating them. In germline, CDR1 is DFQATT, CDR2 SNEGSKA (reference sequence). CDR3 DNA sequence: TGCAGTGCACGGGGGGACACTGAAGCTTTCTTT. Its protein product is CSARGDTEAFF.

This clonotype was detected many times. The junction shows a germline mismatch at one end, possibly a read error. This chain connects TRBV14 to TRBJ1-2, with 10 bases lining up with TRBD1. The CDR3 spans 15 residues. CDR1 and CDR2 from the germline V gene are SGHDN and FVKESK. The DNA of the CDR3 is TGTGCCAGCAGTTCCCGGGACAGGGGATATCATGGCTACATCTTC. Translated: CASSSRDRGYHGYIF.

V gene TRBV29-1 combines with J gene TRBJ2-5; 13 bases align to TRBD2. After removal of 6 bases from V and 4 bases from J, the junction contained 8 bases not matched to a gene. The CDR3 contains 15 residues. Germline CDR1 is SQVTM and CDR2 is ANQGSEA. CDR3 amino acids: CSVTGTSGIGETQYF. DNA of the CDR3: TGCAGCGTAACCGGGACTAGCGGGATAGGAGAGACCCAGTACTTC.

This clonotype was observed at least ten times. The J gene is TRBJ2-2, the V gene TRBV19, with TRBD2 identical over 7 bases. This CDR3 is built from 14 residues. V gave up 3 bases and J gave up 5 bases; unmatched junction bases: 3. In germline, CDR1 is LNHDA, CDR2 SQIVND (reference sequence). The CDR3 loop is CASSMTSRTGELFF. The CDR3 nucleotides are TGTGCCAGTAGTATGACTAGCCGGACCGGGGAGCTGTTTTTT.

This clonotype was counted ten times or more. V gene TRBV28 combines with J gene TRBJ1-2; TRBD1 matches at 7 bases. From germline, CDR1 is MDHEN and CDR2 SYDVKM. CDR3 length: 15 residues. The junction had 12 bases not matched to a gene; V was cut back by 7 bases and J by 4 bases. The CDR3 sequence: CASTEGAPGIYGYTF. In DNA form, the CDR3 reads TGTGCCAGCACCGAGGGGGCCCCAGGGATCTATGGCTACACCTTC.

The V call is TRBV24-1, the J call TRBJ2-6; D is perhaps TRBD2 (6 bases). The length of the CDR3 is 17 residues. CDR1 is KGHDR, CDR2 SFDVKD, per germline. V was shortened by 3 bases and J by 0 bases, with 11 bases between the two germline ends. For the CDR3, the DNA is TGTGCCACCAGTGATCACCGGGGGAGCTCTGGGGCCAACGTCCTGACTTTC. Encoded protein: CATSDHRGSSGANVLTF.

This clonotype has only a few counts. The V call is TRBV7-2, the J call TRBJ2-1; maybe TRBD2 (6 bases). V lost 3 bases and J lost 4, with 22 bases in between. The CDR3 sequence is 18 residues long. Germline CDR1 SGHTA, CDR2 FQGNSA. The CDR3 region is CASSLRSLGAGLYNEQFF. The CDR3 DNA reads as TGTGCCAGCAGCTTGAGGTCGTTAGGGGCGGGACTTTACAATGAGCAGTTCTTC.